Below, 24 T cell receptor beta chains from the same sample are listed, as sequenced in a study of a mutant IDH1 vaccine in newly diagnosed glioma. Documented time point: week 35, safety follow-up. Each vaccine dose was 300 ug of mutant IDH1 20-mer peptide, with topical imiquimod. TCRdb's table, derived via immunoSEQ multiplex PCR, lists solely in-frame clones and lacks some. Here the sample spans about 60,000 clones, roughly 80% being singletons. Their antigens remain unidentified. The sequences come from PBMCs, collected from a glioma patient whose treatment included an IDH1 peptide vaccine. Source of these receptors: a man aged 30-40 years with glioma.

This clone has just one count. The V gene is TRBV5-1, the J gene TRBJ2-1, with D hard to call. CDR1 SGHRS and CDR2 YFSETQ come from the germline V gene. The CDR3 contains 18 residues. V lost 0 bases to trimming and J lost 4 bases, with 20 bases between them. This CDR3 reads CASSLGRQARRSYNEQFF. CDR3 nucleotides: TGCGCCAGCAGCTTGGGGCGGCAGGCTAGAAGGTCTTACAATGAGCAGTTCTTC.

The J gene is TRBJ1-2, the V gene TRBV13, with 7 bases fitting TRBD1. The germline V gene has CDR1 PRHDT and CDR2 FYEKMQ (reference sequence). The ends lost 5 bases at V and 5 bases at J; junction bases unmatched: 14. The CDR3 runs to 16 residues. The CDR3, as DNA: TGTGCCAGCAGCCCCCGGGACAGACACTGGATTTATGGCTACACCTTC. Translating gives CASSPRDRHWIYGYTF.

This clone was seen a handful of times. The V gene is TRBV19, the J gene TRBJ1-5, with D tentatively TRBD1 (6 bases). Germline CDR1 and CDR2: LNHDA and SQIVND (reference sequence). V was pared by 7 bases and J by 5 bases, with 12 bases between. CDR3 size: 13 residues. CDR3 coding DNA: TGTGCCAGTAACAGTGGGGGGCATCAGCCCCAGCATTTT. It yields the protein CASNSGGHQPQHF.

This chain links TRBV10-1 with TRBJ2-5, with 8 bases fitting TRBD1. V lost 3 bases, J lost 3 bases, and 6 bases stayed unmatched. The CDR3 is made up of 15 amino acids. Germline-derived CDR1 and CDR2 are WNHNN and SYGVQD (reference sequence). The CDR3 loop reads CASSDHGQGKETQYF. The DNA for the CDR3 is TGCGCCAGCAGTGATCATGGACAGGGTAAAGAGACCCAGTACTTC.

This chain uses TRBV28 with TRBJ2-1; 7 bases fit TRBD2. CDR1 is MDHEN and CDR2 is SYDVKM in the germline V gene. This CDR3 is built from 15 residues. With 3 bases clipped from V and 1 base from J, the junction kept 3 bases outside the gene matches. The CDR3 sequence: CASSFQGGSYNEQFF. DNA for the CDR3: TGTGCCAGCAGTTTCCAGGGAGGGTCCTACAATGAGCAGTTCTTC. Full variable domain (rest looked up from reference TRBV28 and TRBJ2-1): DVKVTQSSRYLVKRTGEKVFLECVQDMDHENMFWYRQDPGLGLRLIYFSYDVKMKEKGDIPEGYSVSREKKERFSLILESASTNQTSMYLCASSFQGGSYNEQFFGPGTRLTVL.

The gene calls are TRBV5-4 and TRBJ1-1, with 8 bases lining up with TRBD1. The CDR3 totals 14 residues. V was clipped by 5 bases and J by 0 bases; unmatched bases: 3. The germline V gene encodes CDR1 SGHNT and CDR2 YYREEE (reference sequence). CDR3 residues: CASRVDRVNTEAFF. The CDR3 DNA follows: TGTGCCAGCAGAGTGGACAGGGTGAACACTGAAGCTTTCTTT.

V usage is TRBV4-1 and J usage is TRBJ1-5; unclear D gene. This CDR3 has 15 residues. CDR1 MGHRA and CDR2 YSYEKL come from the germline V gene. With 0 bases removed from V and 0 bases from J, the gap between germline ends came to 6 bases. CDR3 sequence reads: CASSQDTYSNQPQHF. For the CDR3, the DNA is TGCGCCAGCAGCCAAGATACGTATAGCAATCAGCCCCAGCATTTT.

The chain is built from TRBV7-8 and TRBJ1-2; D uncertain. The ends were cut back, 5 bases at V and 8 bases at J, with 21 bases in the middle. Germline CDR1 reads SGHVS; CDR2 reads FQNEAQ. This CDR3 has 15 residues. CDR3 in amino acids: CASSPPRSSSGGYTF. CDR3 nucleotides: TGTGCCAGCAGCCCCCCCAGGTCCTCATCGGGGGGCTACACCTTC.

The chain links TRBV15 to TRBJ2-3; D remains unclear. The CDR3 sequence is 16 residues long. Trimming removed 4 bases at V and 4 bases at J, with 18 bases between. The germline V gene has CDR1 LNHNV and CDR2 YYDKDF (reference sequence). The CDR3 sequence: CATSNAPSSSADTQYF. As DNA, the CDR3 is TGTGCCACCAGCAATGCCCCTAGTAGTAGTGCAGATACGCAGTATTTT.

As for this clone: Germline is not matched at one junction end, which may reflect a read error. This chain joins TRBV11-2 and TRBJ1-1, with unresolved D. CDR1 SGHAT and CDR2 FQNNGV come from the germline V gene. This CDR3 is 12 amino acids long. DNA for the CDR3: TGTGCCAGCAGCTATGGGAACGCTGAAGCTTTCTTT. It is translated as CASSYGNAEAFF.

The CDR3 is CASSTTLGGDRGNNEQFF. The CDR3 coding sequence is TGTGCCAGCAGCACCACTTTGGGAGGGGACAGGGGGAACAATGAGCAGTTCTTC. The V call is TRBV7-9, the J call TRBJ2-1; TRBD1 matches 11 bases. This CDR3 has 18 amino acids. J gave up 5 bases and V 5 bases, and 14 bases lay outside the gene matches. Per germline, CDR1 SEHNR and CDR2 FQNEAQ (reference sequence).

The chain has TRBV19 and TRBJ1-1; D not resolved. This CDR3 has 16 residues. From germline, CDR1 is LNHDA and CDR2 SQIVND (reference sequence). V was trimmed by 5 bases and J by 1 base, leaving 17 bases between them. As DNA, the CDR3 is TGTGCCAGTAGTGCCAGGACTGCCGCCTGGAACACTGAAGCTTTCTTT. It is translated as CASSARTAAWNTEAFF.

J is TRBJ1-2 and V is TRBV6-1; 7 bases are a match to TRBD1. This CDR3 has 16 residues. V gave up 1 base and J gave up 2 bases; unmatched junction bases: 7. The germline CDR1 and CDR2 sequences are MNHNS and SASEGT. CDR3: CASSEDPDRTNYGYTF. CDR3 nucleotides: TGTGCCAGCAGTGAAGACCCGGACAGGACAAACTATGGCTACACCTTC.

This chain joins TRBV6-1 and TRBJ1-6, with D hard to call. There are 12 residues in the CDR3. Germline V CDR1 and CDR2: MNHNS, SASEGT. V was trimmed by 1 base and J by 13 bases, leaving 8 bases between them. The CDR3 bases are TGTGCCAGCAGTGAAGTCGTAAGTCCCCTCCACTTT. It codes for CASSEVVSPLHF.

This clone occurred a few times. The chain recombines TRBV19 with TRBJ1-5; maybe TRBD1 (5 bases). Per the germline V gene, CDR1 is LNHDA and CDR2 is SQIVND (reference sequence). This CDR3 has 13 residues. With 3 bases removed from V and 12 bases from J, the gap between germline ends came to 15 bases. CDR3 DNA: TGTGCCAGTAGTATGGGGGTCCCAAAGGTCCAGCATTTT. It is translated as CASSMGVPKVQHF.

The genes are TRBV11-2 and TRBJ1-2; possible D gene TRBD1, 5 bases. The CDR3 has 15 amino acids. Trimming stripped 2 bases from V and 6 bases from J, with 16 bases between. CDR1 SGHAT and CDR2 FQNNGV come from the germline V gene. CDR3 protein: CASSLSGRGRDGYTF. CDR3 nucleotide sequence: TGTGCCAGCAGCTTATCGGGGCGGGGTAGGGATGGCTACACCTTC.

The CDR3: CASNQYQETQYF. The CDR3 DNA reads TGTGCCAGCAACCAGTACCAAGAGACCCAGTACTTC. The genes are TRBV11-2 and TRBJ2-5; D is uncertain. The germline V and J ends were trimmed by 7 bases and 0 bases, with 6 bases remaining between them. Germline assignment: CDR1 SGHAT and CDR2 FQNNGV. The CDR3 is 12 residues long.

The rearrangement uses TRBV5-4 and TRBJ1-3, with 11 nucleotides matching TRBD1. The germline V gene encodes CDR1 SGHNT and CDR2 YYREEE (reference sequence). Trimming removed 4 bases from V and 5 bases from J; junction bases left unmatched: 5. This CDR3 has 15 residues. CDR3 amino acids: CASSAWTGGRNTIYF. The DNA for the CDR3 is TGTGCCAGCAGCGCGTGGACAGGGGGCCGAAACACCATATATTTT.

The chain combines TRBV4-1 with TRBJ1-2; 8 bases are a match to TRBD1. The CDR3 runs to 17 residues. Germline CDR1 MGHRA, CDR2 YSYEKL. V was clipped by 1 base and J by 8 bases; unmatched bases: 15. The CDR3 sequence is CASSQVTTGGYSGGYTF. As DNA, the CDR3 is TGCGCCAGCAGCCAAGTCACAACAGGGGGTTACTCCGGAGGCTACACCTTC.

This clone was counted a single time. The chain links TRBV6-5 to TRBJ1-2; D is unresolved. The V gene's germline CDR1 is MNHEY and CDR2 SVGAGI. The CDR3 is 12 amino acids. V lost 2 bases and J lost 2, with 3 bases in between. As DNA, the CDR3 is TGTGCCAGCAGTTACAGGAACTATGGCTACACCTTC. This encodes CASSYRNYGYTF.

This sequence joins TRBV7-2 and TRBJ1-4; the D is unclear. Germline V gene lookup returns CDR1 SGHTA and CDR2 FQGNSA. The length of the CDR3 is 16 residues. V was shortened by 5 bases and J by 6 bases, with 19 bases between the two germline ends. The CDR3 DNA follows: TGTGCCAGCAGCCAGAGGTGGAACAGCCTCGATGAAAAACTGTTTTTT. It is translated as CASSQRWNSLDEKLFF. The entire variable domain, with the rest obtained from reference TRBV7-2 and TRBJ1-4, is as follows: GAGVSQSPSNKVTEKGKDVELRCDPISGHTALYWYRQSLGQGLEFLIYFQGNSAPDKSGLPSDRFSAERTGGSVSTLTIQRTQQEDSAVYLCASSQRWNSLDEKLFFGSGTQLSVL.

J is TRBJ1-6 and V is TRBV10-3; TRBD1 aligns across 8 bases. The CDR3 loop spans 15 amino acids. The germline gives CDR1 ENHRY, CDR2 SYGVKD. With V trimmed by 6 bases and J by 10 bases, 11 bases remained unmatched. CDR3 amino acids: CAIRGVGTGGSPLHF. The CDR3 DNA is TGTGCCATCAGGGGGGTCGGGACAGGCGGATCACCCCTCCACTTT.

The chain combines TRBV19 with TRBJ2-3; TRBD1 matches at 7 bases. The CDR3 sequence is 15 residues long. V lost 4 bases and J lost 0; bases outside the gene matches: 4. Germline CDR1 reads LNHDA; CDR2 reads SQIVND (reference sequence). CDR3 residues: CASSRGQTSTDTQYF. Here the CDR3 DNA reads TGTGCCAGTAGTAGGGGACAGACTAGCACAGATACGCAGTATTTT.

CDR3 nucleotides: TGTGCCAGCAGCCCCGGGTTGACCACCGGGGAGCTGTTTTTT. Its protein is CASSPGLTTGELFF. The V and J genes are TRBV7-9 and TRBJ2-2; D gene ambiguous. The CDR3 has 14 amino acids. Germline V CDR1 and CDR2: SEHNR, FQNEAQ (reference sequence). Trimming removed 5 bases at V and 4 bases at J, with 11 bases between. The full variable domain, completed using reference TRBV7-9 and TRBJ2-2, is DTGVSQNPRHKITKRGQNVTFRCDPISEHNRLYWYRQTLGQGPEFLTYFQNEAQLEKSRLLSDRFSAERPKGSFSTLEIQRTEQGDSAMYLCASSPGLTTGELFFGEGSRLTVL.